This T cell receptor (beta chain) was identified during a study of shared T cell receptors in the human thymus. The protocol was immunoSEQ multiplex PCR, while the TCRdb copy is restricted to in-frame clones and leaves out a portion. The sample gives hundreds of thousands of clones, roughly 90% of which show up once; around 0.01% is in the top ten. Germline V gives CDR1 SGHAT, CDR2 FQNNGV. CDR3 size: 16 residues. V lost 5 bases and J 0 bases, leaving 17 bases between the germline ends. A further study also used this sample, focusing on human thymus T cells. According to that study: Each of the donors was a healthy Finnish infant who was undergoing open corrective cardiac surgery for congenital heart defects. The authors found apparently biased V and J gene usage in thymic and blood repertoires. Thymic repertoires overlap heavily among unrelated individuals, related research has reported.

This sequence originates from a boy in the first two years of life with a congenital heart defect. The specimen was thymocytes. The V and J genes are TRBV11-2 and TRBJ2-7; tentatively, D is TRBD2 (6 bases). Here the CDR3 DNA reads TGTGCCAGCAGCCCCGCCCCCAGCGGGCCCTCCTACGAGCAGTACTTC. Its protein is CASSPAPSGPSYEQYF.